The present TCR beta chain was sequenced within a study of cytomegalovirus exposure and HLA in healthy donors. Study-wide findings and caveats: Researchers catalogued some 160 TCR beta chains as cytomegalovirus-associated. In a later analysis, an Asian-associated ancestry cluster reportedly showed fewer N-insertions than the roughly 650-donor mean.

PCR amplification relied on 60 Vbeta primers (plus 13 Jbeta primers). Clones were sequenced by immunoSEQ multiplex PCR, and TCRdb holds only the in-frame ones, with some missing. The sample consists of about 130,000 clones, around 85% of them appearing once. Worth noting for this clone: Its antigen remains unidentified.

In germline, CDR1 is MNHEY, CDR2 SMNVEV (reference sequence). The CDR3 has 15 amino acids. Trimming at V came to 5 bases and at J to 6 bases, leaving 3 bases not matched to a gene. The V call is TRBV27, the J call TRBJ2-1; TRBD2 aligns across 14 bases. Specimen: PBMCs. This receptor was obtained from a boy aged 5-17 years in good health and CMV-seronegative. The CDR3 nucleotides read TGTGCCAGCAGTCGGGGGACTAGCGGGGGCAATGAGCAGTTCTTC. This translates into CASSRGTSGGNEQFF.